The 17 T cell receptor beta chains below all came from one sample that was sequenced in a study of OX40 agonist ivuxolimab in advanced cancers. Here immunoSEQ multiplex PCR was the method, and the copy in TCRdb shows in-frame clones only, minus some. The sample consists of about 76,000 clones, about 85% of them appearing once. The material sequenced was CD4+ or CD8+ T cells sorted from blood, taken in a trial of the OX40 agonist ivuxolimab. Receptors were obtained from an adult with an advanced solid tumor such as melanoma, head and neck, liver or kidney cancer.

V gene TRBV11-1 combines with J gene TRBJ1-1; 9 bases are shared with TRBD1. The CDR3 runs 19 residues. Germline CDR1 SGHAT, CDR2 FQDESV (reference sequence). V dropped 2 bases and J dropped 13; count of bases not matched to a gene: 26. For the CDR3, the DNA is TGTGCCAGCAGCTTACAAGGGGAAAGGGGGGACAGGGTCTACCCCAGAGTTTTCTTT. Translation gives CASSLQGERGDRVYPRVFF. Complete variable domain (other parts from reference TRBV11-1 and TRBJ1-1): EAEVAQSPRYKITEKSQAVAFWCDPISGHATLYWYRQILGQGPELLVQFQDESVVDDSQLPKDRFSAERLKGVDSTLKIQPAELGDSAMYLCASSLQGERGDRVYPRVFFGQGTRLTVV.

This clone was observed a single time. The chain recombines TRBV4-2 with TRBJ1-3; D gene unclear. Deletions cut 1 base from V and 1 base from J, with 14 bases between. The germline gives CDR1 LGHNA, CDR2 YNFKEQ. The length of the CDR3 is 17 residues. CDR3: CASSQGILGASGNTIYF. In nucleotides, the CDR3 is TGTGCCAGCAGCCAAGGAATCCTGGGTGCGTCTGGAAACACCATATATTTT.

This CDR3 reads CASRFSQGLNTEAFF. The CDR3 nucleotides are TGTGCCAGCAGGTTCTCACAGGGATTGAACACTGAAGCTTTCTTT. V gene TRBV6-6 combines with J gene TRBJ1-1; D is possibly TRBD1 (6 bases). Germline assignment: CDR1 MNHNY and CDR2 SVGAGI (reference sequence). Trimming took 6 bases from V and 0 from J, leaving 14 bases between them. This CDR3 has 15 amino acids.

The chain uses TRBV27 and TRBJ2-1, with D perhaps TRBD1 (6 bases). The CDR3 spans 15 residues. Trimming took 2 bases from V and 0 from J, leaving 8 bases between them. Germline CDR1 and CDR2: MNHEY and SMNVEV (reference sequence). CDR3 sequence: CASSLDRNSYNEQFF. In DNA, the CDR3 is TGTGCCAGCAGTTTAGACAGGAACTCCTACAATGAGCAGTTCTTC.

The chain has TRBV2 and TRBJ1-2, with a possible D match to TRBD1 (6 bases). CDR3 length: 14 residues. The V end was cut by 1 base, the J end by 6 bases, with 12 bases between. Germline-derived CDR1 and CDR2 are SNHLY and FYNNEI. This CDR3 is CASSEVGAGDGYTF. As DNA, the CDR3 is TGTGCCAGCAGTGAAGTGGGGGCGGGGGATGGCTACACCTTC.

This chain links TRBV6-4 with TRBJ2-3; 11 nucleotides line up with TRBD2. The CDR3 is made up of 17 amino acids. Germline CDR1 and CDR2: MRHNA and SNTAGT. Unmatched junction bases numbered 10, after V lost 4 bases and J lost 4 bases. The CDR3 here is CASSAGITSGGADTQYF. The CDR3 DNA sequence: TGTGCCAGCAGTGCGGGCATCACTAGCGGGGGCGCAGATACGCAGTATTTT.

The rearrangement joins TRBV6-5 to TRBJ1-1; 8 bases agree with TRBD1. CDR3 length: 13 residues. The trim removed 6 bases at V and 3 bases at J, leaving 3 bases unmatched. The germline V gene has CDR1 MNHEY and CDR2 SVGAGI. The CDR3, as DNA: TGTGCCAGCAGGAACAGGGGGGACACTGAAGCTTTCTTT. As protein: CASRNRGDTEAFF.

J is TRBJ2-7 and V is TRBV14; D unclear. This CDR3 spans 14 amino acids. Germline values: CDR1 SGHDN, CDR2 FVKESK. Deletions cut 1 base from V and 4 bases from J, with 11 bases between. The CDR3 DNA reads TGTGCCAGCAGCCAAGCTGAGATAAGTTACGAGCAGTACTTC. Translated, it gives CASSQAEISYEQYF.

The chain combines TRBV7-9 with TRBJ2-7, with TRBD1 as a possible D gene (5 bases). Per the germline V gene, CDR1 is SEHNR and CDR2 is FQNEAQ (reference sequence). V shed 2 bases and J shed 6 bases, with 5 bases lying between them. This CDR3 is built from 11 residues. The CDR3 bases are TGTGCCAGCAGCTTAAGGGGCGAGCAGTACTTC. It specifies CASSLRGEQYF.

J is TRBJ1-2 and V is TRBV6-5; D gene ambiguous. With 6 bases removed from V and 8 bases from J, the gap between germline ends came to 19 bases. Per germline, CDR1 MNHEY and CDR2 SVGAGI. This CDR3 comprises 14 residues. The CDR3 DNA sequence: TGTGCCAGCAGGGAATGGATCGCCGGGAGCGGCTACACCTTC. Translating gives CASREWIAGSGYTF.

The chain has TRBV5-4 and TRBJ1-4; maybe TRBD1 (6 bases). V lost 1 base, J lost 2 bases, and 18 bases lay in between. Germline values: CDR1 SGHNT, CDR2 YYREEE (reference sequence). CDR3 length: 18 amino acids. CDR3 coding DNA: TGTGCCAGCAGCTTGCGTACAGGGTTCCTTGCGACTAATGAAAAACTGTTTTTT. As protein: CASSLRTGFLATNEKLFF.

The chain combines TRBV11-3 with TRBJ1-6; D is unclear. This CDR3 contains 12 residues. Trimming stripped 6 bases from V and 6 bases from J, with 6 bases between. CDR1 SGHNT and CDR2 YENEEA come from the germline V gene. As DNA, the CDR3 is TGTGCCAGCAGTAACCTTAATTCACCCCTCCACTTT. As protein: CASSNLNSPLHF.

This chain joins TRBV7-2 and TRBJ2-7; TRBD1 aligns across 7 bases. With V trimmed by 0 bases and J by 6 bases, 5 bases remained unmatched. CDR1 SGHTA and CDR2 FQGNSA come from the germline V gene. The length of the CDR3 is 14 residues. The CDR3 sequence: CASSLAKGASEQYF. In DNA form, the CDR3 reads TGTGCCAGCAGCTTAGCGAAGGGGGCCTCCGAGCAGTACTTC.

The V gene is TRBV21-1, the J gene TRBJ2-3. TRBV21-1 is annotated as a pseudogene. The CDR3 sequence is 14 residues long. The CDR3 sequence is CAGGGKGGADTQYF. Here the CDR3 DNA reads TGTGCCGGAGGGGGGAAGGGAGGCGCAGATACGCAGTATTTT.

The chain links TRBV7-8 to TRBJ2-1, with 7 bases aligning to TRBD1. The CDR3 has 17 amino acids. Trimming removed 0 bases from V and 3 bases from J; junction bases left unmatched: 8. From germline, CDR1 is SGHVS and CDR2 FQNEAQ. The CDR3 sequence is CASSLALRQGGYNEQFF. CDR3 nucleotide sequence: TGTGCCAGCAGCTTAGCATTGAGACAGGGCGGCTACAATGAGCAGTTCTTC.

The CDR3 sequence: CASSEAAGLRTGELFF. CDR3 DNA sequence: TGTGCCAGCAGTGAAGCGGCGGGACTCAGGACCGGGGAGCTGTTTTTT. This chain connects TRBV6-1 to TRBJ2-2; TRBD2 might be the D (6 bases). CDR1 is MNHNS and CDR2 is SASEGT in the germline V gene. With 0 bases removed from V and 5 bases from J, the gap between germline ends came to 13 bases. The CDR3 loop spans 16 amino acids.

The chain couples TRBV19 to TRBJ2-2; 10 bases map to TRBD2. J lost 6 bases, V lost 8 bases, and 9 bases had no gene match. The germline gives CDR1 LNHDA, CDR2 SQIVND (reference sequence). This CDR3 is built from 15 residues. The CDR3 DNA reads TGTGCCAGTTCACAGCGGGGGGGCGATCCCGGGGAGCTGTTTTTT. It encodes CASSQRGGDPGELFF.